This T cell receptor beta chain stems from a study of molecular identifiers for immune sequencing clone quantification. The authors gated naive CD8 T cells as CD8+CD4-CCR7+CD45RA+ for sorting. Methods described previously were used for bulk TCR libraries, and listed TCR primers were applied. TCRdb re-analysed the PCR reads in MiXCR, keeping a single row per CDR3 protein. The sample carries around 6,000 distinct CDR3 sequences, 16% recorded once. CDR1 SNHLY and CDR2 FYNNEI come from the germline V gene. V was clipped by 5 bases and J by 0 bases, with 11 bases between them. This CDR3 contains 14 residues.

The sample consisted of naive CD8+ T cells from blood, with Jurkat cell RNA spiked in. Subset denoted: FACS-sorted CD8+CD4-CCR7+CD45RA+ naive T cells. V is TRBV2 and J is TRBJ2-7; tentatively, D is TRBD1 or TRBD2 (7 bases each). This receptor was obtained from a human donor in good health. Some libraries in this study had Jurkat cell RNA spiked in. CDR3 amino acids: CASSRGDSSYEQYF. The CDR3 DNA sequence: TGTGCCAGCAGTCGGGGGGACAGCTCCTACGAGCAGTACTTC.